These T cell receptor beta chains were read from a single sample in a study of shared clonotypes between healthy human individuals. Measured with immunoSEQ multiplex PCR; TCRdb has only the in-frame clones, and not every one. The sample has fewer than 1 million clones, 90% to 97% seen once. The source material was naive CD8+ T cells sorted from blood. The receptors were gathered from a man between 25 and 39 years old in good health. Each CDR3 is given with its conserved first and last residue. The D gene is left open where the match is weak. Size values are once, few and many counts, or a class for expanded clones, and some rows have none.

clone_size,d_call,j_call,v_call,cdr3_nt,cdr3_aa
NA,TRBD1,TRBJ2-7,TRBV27,TGTGCCAGCAGCCGGGGACAGGTATACGAGCAGTACTTC,CASSRGQVYEQYF
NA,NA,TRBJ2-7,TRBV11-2,TGTGCCAGCAGCTTAGACTTCCACGAGCAGTACTTC,CASSLDFHEQYF
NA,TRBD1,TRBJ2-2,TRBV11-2,TGTGCCAGCAGCCCAACAGGGGGCGCGAGAACCGGGGAGCTGTTTTTT,CASSPTGGARTGELFF
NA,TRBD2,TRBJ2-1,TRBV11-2,TGTGCCAGCAGCTCAGCTGAGCGGGAGGCCTTAGGCAATGAGCAGTTCTTC,CASSSAEREALGNEQFF
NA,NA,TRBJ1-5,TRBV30,TGTGCCTATATGGGGACTGCCGATCAGCCCCAGCATTTT,CAYMGTADQPQHF
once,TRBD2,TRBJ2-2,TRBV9,TGTGCCAGCAGCGGAAAGACTAGCGGCACCGGGGAGCTGTTTTTT,CASSGKTSGTGELFF
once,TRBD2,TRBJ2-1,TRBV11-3,TGTGCCAGCAGCCCGGGGCTAGCGGGAGAGGGGCACTACAATGAGCAGTTCTTC,CASSPGLAGEGHYNEQFF
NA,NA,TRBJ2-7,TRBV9,TGTGCCAGCAGCCCTCAACGCGGGCCCTCCTACGAGCAGTACTTC,CASSPQRGPSYEQYF
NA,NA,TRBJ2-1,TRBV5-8,TGTGCCAGCAGCTTTTGGGGAGAAGGCTACAATGAGCAGTTCTTC,CASSFWGEGYNEQFF
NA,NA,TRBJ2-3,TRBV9,TGTGCCAGCAGCGTAGTGGGAATCCCCGATACGCAGTATTTT,CASSVVGIPDTQYF
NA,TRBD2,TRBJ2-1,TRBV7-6,TGTGCCAGCAGCTTAGCTAGCGGGAGTGGTAGTGAGCAGTTCTTC,CASSLASGSGSEQFF
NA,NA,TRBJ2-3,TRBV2,TGTGCCAGCCAAGGAGATACGCAGTATTTT,CASQGDTQYF